The clone carrying this TCR beta chain was recorded only once. The data originate from a study of identifying expanded T cells in peripheral blood. Using immunoSEQ multiplex PCR, the repertoire was profiled, and TCRdb retains in-frame clones only, with some absent. The repertoire holds 50,000 to 70,000 clones, with around 87% as singletons. The germline gives CDR1 LNHDA, CDR2 SQIVND (reference sequence). CDR3 length equals 14 residues. Trimming pared 8 bases from V and 1 base from J, leaving 12 bases between. This receptor was obtained from a person aged 18-70 years in good health. Sequences were obtained from blood. The chain couples TRBV19 to TRBJ2-4, with a weak D call TRBD2 (6 bases). DNA for the CDR3: TGTGCCAGTCGCGGGGAAGGGGCCAAAAACATTCAGTACTTC. Translation gives CASRGEGAKNIQYF.